One sample yielded the 17 T cell receptor beta chains listed below, sequenced in a study of cytomegalovirus exposure and HLA in healthy donors. PCR used 60 Vbeta primers and 13 Jbeta primers. The assay was immunoSEQ multiplex PCR, and TCRdb's table has in-frame clones only and misses some. The data contain 90,000 to 130,000 clones, approximately 83% of them seen just once; the ten biggest clones take up around 2%. Specimen: PBMCs. The receptors shown here come from a man in his forties or fifties in good health and CMV-seronegative.

This chain joins TRBV5-4 and TRBJ1-2; 8 bases are shared with TRBD1. In germline, CDR1 is SGHNT, CDR2 YYREEE (reference sequence). This CDR3 is 14 amino acids long. The J segment lost 5 bases and the V segment lost 4 bases, leaving 7 bases of the junction unmatched. The CDR3 DNA sequence: TGTGCCAGCAGCACATACAGGGGGGATTATGGCTACACCTTC. It encodes CASSTYRGDYGYTF.

This chain uses TRBV7-8 with TRBJ2-1; 8 bases line up with TRBD2. Losses at the gene ends were 1 base for V and 4 bases for J; bases not matched to a gene: 3. CDR1 and CDR2 (germline): SGHVS, FQNEAQ. The CDR3 totals 15 residues. The CDR3 reads CASSLVGGGYNEQFF. The CDR3 DNA follows: TGTGCCAGCAGCTTAGTCGGCGGGGGGTACAATGAGCAGTTCTTC.

J is TRBJ1-1 and V is TRBV19; 8 nucleotides align to TRBD1. J gave up 3 bases and V 5 bases, and 8 bases lay outside the gene matches. Germline V lookup: CDR1 LNHDA, CDR2 SQIVND (reference sequence). The CDR3 covers 15 residues. This CDR3 is CASSRPGGKDTEAFF. The CDR3 DNA reads TGTGCCAGTAGTCGACCAGGGGGCAAGGACACTGAAGCTTTCTTT.

The chain links TRBV9 to TRBJ2-1; 13 nucleotides match TRBD2. Per germline, CDR1 SGDLS and CDR2 YYNGEE. V dropped 0 bases and J dropped 8; count of bases not matched to a gene: 2. This CDR3 has 15 residues. The DNA for the CDR3 is TGTGCCAGCAGCGTAGGACTAGCGGGGGGTTATGAGCAGTTCTTC. As protein: CASSVGLAGGYEQFF.

V gene TRBV20-1 combines with J gene TRBJ1-2; the D gene is possibly TRBD1 (6 bases). The CDR3 has 11 residues. The germline V gene encodes CDR1 DFQATT and CDR2 SNEGSKA (reference sequence). In DNA form, the CDR3 reads TGCAGCTTAGGGGACATTTATGGCTACACCTTC. Its protein product is CSLGDIYGYTF.

J is TRBJ1-6 and V is TRBV6-5, with 9 bases lining up with TRBD1. Germline CDR1 MNHEY, CDR2 SVGAGI. J lost 10 bases, V lost 6 bases, and 10 bases had no gene match. The CDR3 is made up of 15 amino acids. The CDR3, as DNA: TGTGCCAGCAGGCTCGGGAGACAGGGGGAATCACCCCTCCACTTT. Protein product: CASRLGRQGESPLHF.

The V call is TRBV5-6, the J call TRBJ1-2, with no clear D. The CDR3 runs 13 residues. The germline CDR1 and CDR2 sequences are SGHDT and YYEEEE. Trimming pared 6 bases from V and 6 bases from J, leaving 15 bases between. CDR3 DNA: TGTGCCAGCAACCCCACGAGGGTGCATGGCTACACCTTC. Translated, it gives CASNPTRVHGYTF. Filled out from reference TRBV5-6 and TRBJ1-2, the complete variable domain reads DAGVTQSPTHLIKTRGQQVTLRCSPKSGHDTVSWYQQALGQGPQFIFQYYEEEERQRGNFPDRFSGHQFPNYSSELNVNALLLGDSALYLCASNPTRVHGYTFGSGTRLTVV.

The CDR3 sequence: CASNPGQGRTEAFF. The CDR3 DNA follows: TGTGCCAGCAATCCGGGACAGGGGAGGACTGAAGCTTTCTTT. The genes are TRBV6-5 and TRBJ1-1; 10 positions agree with TRBD1. CDR1 and CDR2 (germline): MNHEY, SVGAGI. This CDR3 is 14 amino acids long. With 7 bases clipped from V and 5 bases from J, the junction kept 7 bases outside the gene matches.

The genes are TRBV7-6 and TRBJ2-1; TRBD2 matches at 9 bases. CDR3 size: 18 residues. The ends lost 1 base at V and 0 bases at J; junction bases unmatched: 7. Germline V CDR1 and CDR2: SGHVS, FNYEAQ. The CDR3 region has the DNA TGTGCCAGCAGCTTAGTTTCTAGCGGGGCGAGCTCCTACAATGAGCAGTTCTTC. Translating gives CASSLVSSGASSYNEQFF.

The chain carries TRBV18 and TRBJ1-3, with 7 bases lining up with TRBD1. CDR1 and CDR2 (germline): KGHSH, LQKENI. V trimming: 3 bases; J trimming: 1 base; junction bases outside the gene matches: 3. CDR3 size: 15 residues. In nucleotides, the CDR3 is TGTGCCAGCTCACCCCAGGGACAGTCTGGAAACACCATATATTTT. Translation gives CASSPQGQSGNTIYF.

The genes are TRBV4-2 and TRBJ2-3, with 13 positions matching TRBD2. The CDR3 contains 16 residues. Germline V lookup: CDR1 LGHNA, CDR2 YNFKEQ. Unmatched junction bases numbered 4, after V lost 2 bases and J lost 5 bases. CDR3 DNA: TGTGCCAGCAGCCAACGGACTAGCGGGGGCGGAGATACGCAGTATTTT. Its translation: CASSQRTSGGGDTQYF.

A few counts support this clone. The CDR3 sequence: CASSFSSYNEQFF. The CDR3 DNA is TGTGCCAGCAGCTTCAGCTCCTACAATGAGCAGTTCTTC. The chain uses TRBV7-2 and TRBJ2-1, with D unresolved. The CDR3 consists of 13 residues. Germline-derived CDR1 and CDR2 are SGHTA and FQGNSA. V was shortened by 3 bases and J by 0 bases, with 3 bases between the two germline ends.

The chain couples TRBV7-9 to TRBJ2-3; 8 bases align to TRBD2. Trimming took 5 bases from V and 2 from J; bases not matched to a gene: 9. The length of the CDR3 is 16 residues. Germline CDR1 reads SEHNR; CDR2 reads FQNEAQ (reference sequence). This CDR3 reads CASSPYRRGDTDTQYF. The CDR3 coding sequence is TGTGCCAGCAGCCCCTACAGGCGGGGGGACACAGATACGCAGTATTTT.

This clone was picked up a small number of times. The chain links TRBV10-3 to TRBJ2-2; a weak D match, TRBD2 (5 bases). Trimming removed 7 bases from V and 1 base from J, with 13 bases in between. Germline V gene data show CDR1 as ENHRY and CDR2 as SYGVKD. CDR3 length equals 15 residues. The CDR3 region is CAITPDSMNTGELFF. CDR3 nucleotides: TGTGCCATCACCCCGGACTCGATGAACACCGGGGAGCTGTTTTTT.

The chain recombines TRBV11-2 with TRBJ2-7, with 10 bases identical to TRBD1. The CDR3 is 13 amino acids. The V segment lost 4 bases and the J segment 7 bases; nucleotides outside the gene matches: 4. Germline V CDR1 and CDR2: SGHAT, FQNNGV. CDR3 region: CASSSDRGWEQYF. The CDR3 DNA reads as TGTGCCAGCAGCTCGGACAGGGGGTGGGAGCAGTACTTC.

The rearrangement joins TRBV9 to TRBJ1-3; 12 bases map to TRBD1. Trimming cost V 4 bases and J 0 bases; bases outside gene matches: 8. The germline V gene has CDR1 SGDLS and CDR2 YYNGEE. The length of the CDR3 is 18 residues. In DNA form, the CDR3 reads TGTGCCAGCAGCTCCCGGGACAGGGGGCTAAGCTCTGGAAACACCATATATTTT. Its translation: CASSSRDRGLSSGNTIYF.

The rearrangement joins TRBV6-1 to TRBJ1-4; TRBD1 matches at 7 bases. This CDR3 spans 16 amino acids. The germline V gene encodes CDR1 MNHNS and CDR2 SASEGT. J was trimmed by 8 bases and V by 3 bases; bases with no gene match: 12. For the CDR3, the DNA is TGTGCCAGCAGTGATACAATCGACAGGGCCGGGGAAAAACTGTTTTTT. Its protein is CASSDTIDRAGEKLFF.